Listed below are T cell receptor beta chains from one sample, sequenced in a study of blood T cells in healthy people across ages. TCRdb called the 5' RACE reads again in MiXCR, with one record for every CDR3 protein. The sample yields 450,000 to 650,000 distinct CDR3 sequences, around 24% seen once. In addition, the sample was reused for a study of T cells of mothers and their children.

Sequenced material: blood. These receptors were taken from a boy younger than 18 in good health. Both conserved end residues are part of each CDR3. Each record gives: CDR3 length, J gene, D gene, V gene, clone size, CDR3 DNA, CDR3 protein. A D gene is named only where the DNA matches it firmly. Size tells how often a clone was seen (once, few, many) or the class of an expanded clone, and some rows leave it out.

17 | TRBJ2-7 | - | TRBV5-1 | - | TGCGCCAGCAGCTTGCGTGGAGAGATCCCTATGTTCTACGAGCAGTACTTC | CASSLRGEIPMFYEQYF
14 | TRBJ1-5 | - | TRBV28 | few | TGTGCCAGCAGATACCCAGGGGGCAATCAGCCCCAGCATTTT | CASRYPGGNQPQHF
11 | TRBJ2-5 | - | TRBV29-1 | many | TGCAGCTCCAGATGGGGGGAGACCCAGTACTTC | CSSRWGETQYF
15 | TRBJ2-7 | - | TRBV20-1 | - | TGCAGTGCTAGAGCTGGGACACCCCTCTCCTACGAGCAGTACTTC | CSARAGTPLSYEQYF
14 | TRBJ2-2 | - | TRBV6-6 | few | TGTGTCAGCAGCTATTTTGGGAACACCGGGGAGCTGTTTTTT | CVSSYFGNTGELFF
15 | TRBJ2-7 | - | TRBV7-8 | many | TGTGCCAGCAGCTTAGTTCCGGACACCGCCTACGAGCAGTACTTC | CASSLVPDTAYEQYF
16 | TRBJ2-2 | - | TRBV7-9 | few | TGTGCCAGCAGCCCCACGAACCGAGTTAACGGCGGGGAGCTGTTTTTT | CASSPTNRVNGGELFF
13 | TRBJ2-3 | - | TRBV12-3/TRBV12-4 | few | TGTGCCAGCAGTTTAACAGTTACTGATACGCAGTATTTT | CASSLTVTDTQYF
16 | TRBJ2-7 | TRBD1 | TRBV7-2 | - | TGTGCCAGCAGCTTAGCCGGGACAGGGATGGTCTACGAGCAGTACTTC | CASSLAGTGMVYEQYF
13 | TRBJ2-7 | TRBD2 | TRBV28 | - | TGTGCCAGCAGTACGGGACTAATCTACGAGCAGTACTTC | CASSTGLIYEQYF
13 | TRBJ2-2 | TRBD1 | TRBV29-1 | - | TGCAGCGGCGGACAGGCGGATACCGGGGAGCTGTTTTTT | CSGGQADTGELFF
15 | TRBJ1-6 | - | TRBV5-1 | few | TGCGCCAGCAGCGCCGGGACACGTTATAATTCACCCCTCCACTTT | CASSAGTRYNSPLHF
15 | TRBJ2-3 | - | TRBV6-5 | - | TGTGTCAGCAGTTACTCGAACAGGGAAGGTGGTACGCAGTATTTT | CVSSYSNREGGTQYF
12 | TRBJ2-5 | - | TRBV19 | - | TGTGCCAGCCGGGACTCCAGGGGGACCCAGTACTTC | CASRDSRGTQYF
13 | TRBJ2-7 | - | TRBV20-1 | - | TGCAGTGCGACCGAGGGCTCTTCCTACGAGCAGTACTTC | CSATEGSSYEQYF
16 | TRBJ1-4 | - | TRBV27 | - | TGTGCCAGCAGCCTAAGTGGTACTGCAACTAATGAAAAACTGTTTTTT | CASSLSGTATNEKLFF
15 | TRBJ2-7 | TRBD2 | TRBV20-1 | few | TGCAGTGCTAGACGAGGACTAGCGCCCACACCTGGGCAGTACTTC | CSARRGLAPTPGQYF
15 | TRBJ1-3 | - | TRBV29-1 | few | TGCAGCGCCCGCCTGGTGGGGAGTACTGGAAACACCATATATTTT | CSARLVGSTGNTIYF
14 | TRBJ2-4 | - | TRBV7-2 | - | TGTGCCAGCAGCGCCTATGTAGCCAAAAACATTCAGTACTTC | CASSAYVAKNIQYF
18 | TRBJ2-1 | - | TRBV2 | - | TGTGCCAGCAGTGAAGCGCTTTCGGGACCGCCCTCCTACAATGAGCAGTTCTTC | CASSEALSGPPSYNEQFF
13 | TRBJ2-1 | - | TRBV9 | - | TGTGCCAGCAGACCCGATTCTAAGGATGAGCAGTTCTTC | CASRPDSKDEQFF
14 | TRBJ2-7 | TRBD1 | TRBV5-1 | few | TGCGCCACGGCGTCCGGGACAGATCACTACGAGCAGTACTTC | CATASGTDHYEQYF
14 | TRBJ2-5 | TRBD1 | TRBV20-1 | few | TGCAGTGCTTCACGACAGGGGAGCCAAGAGACCCAGTACTTC | CSASRQGSQETQYF
11 | TRBJ2-1 | - | TRBV10-3 | - | TGTGCCATCAGTGAGAGGGAAGAGCAGTTCTTC | CAISEREEQFF
17 | TRBJ2-5 | TRBD2 | TRBV7-9 | few | TGTGCCAGCAGCAAAGGAGGAGTAGCGGGAGGGCAAGAGACCCAGTACTTC | CASSKGGVAGGQETQYF
16 | TRBJ2-3 | - | TRBV18 | - | TGTGCCAGCTCACCAACGATAGCTTTGACAGGAGATACGCAGTATTTT | CASSPTIALTGDTQYF
17 | TRBJ2-1 | - | TRBV4-3 | few | TGCGCCAGCAGCCAAGGAGGCGGGACCGGGTCTTTCAATGAGCAGTTCTTC | CASSQGGGTGSFNEQFF
13 | TRBJ2-5 | TRBD2 | TRBV2 | - | TGTGCCAGCAGAGTAACTAGCGCAGAGACCCAGTACTTC | CASRVTSAETQYF
14 | TRBJ2-5 | - | TRBV12-3/TRBV12-4 | - | TGTGCCAGCAGTTTTAATCAGGGTCAAGAGACCCAGTACTTC | CASSFNQGQETQYF
18 | TRBJ2-7 | TRBD1 | TRBV9 | few | TGTGCCAGCAGCGCCGAGACAGGGCCCTTCTCCAGCTCCTACGAGCAGTACTTC | CASSAETGPFSSSYEQYF
15 | TRBJ2-1 | TRBD2 | TRBV6-6 | few | TGTGCCAGCAGTTACTCTACTAGCGTAGGGAATGAGCAGTTCTTC | CASSYSTSVGNEQFF
14 | TRBJ2-1 | - | TRBV7-2 | few | TGTGCCAGCAGCCAAAGGCTAGCGTCCAATGAGCAGTTCTTC | CASSQRLASNEQFF
13 | TRBJ2-7 | - | TRBV25-1 | - | TGTGCCAGCAGTGGTGATGGGTTCTACGAGCAGTACTTC | CASSGDGFYEQYF
15 | TRBJ2-3 | - | TRBV4-3 | few | TGCGCCAGCAGCCAATTTGAAGCAGCCACAGATACGCAGTATTTT | CASSQFEAATDTQYF
14 | TRBJ2-5 | TRBD2 | TRBV2 | - | TGTGCCAGCAGTGGGGACTATTTCCAAGAGACCCAGTACTTC | CASSGDYFQETQYF
16 | TRBJ2-7 | TRBD1 | TRBV27 | few | TGTGCCAGCAGTTTACAGTTCGGGACAGTCTGGTACGAGCAGTACTTC | CASSLQFGTVWYEQYF
17 | TRBJ2-3 | TRBD2 | TRBV20-1 | - | TGCAGTGCAAGGCGAGGACTAGCGGGGGGGTCCACAGATACGCAGTATTTT | CSARRGLAGGSTDTQYF
16 | TRBJ2-1 | TRBD2 | TRBV5-1 | - | TGCGCCAGCAGTCAGGCCGGGACTAGCGGGGGGATTGAGCAGTTCTTC | CASSQAGTSGGIEQFF
15 | TRBJ1-2 | - | TRBV13 | - | TGTGCCAGCAGCTCATCTTCGGACCCTAACTATGGCTACACCTTC | CASSSSSDPNYGYTF
16 | TRBJ2-4 | TRBD2 | TRBV7-9 | few | TGTGCCAGCAGCTTAGCTGGGGGGACTAGGTTGAACATTCAGTACTTC | CASSLAGGTRLNIQYF
16 | TRBJ2-5 | - | TRBV7-9 | few | TGTGCCAGCAGCTTAGCGCCCCCAGGGAAGGGAGAGACCCAGTACTTC | CASSLAPPGKGETQYF
15 | TRBJ2-2 | - | TRBV4-3 | few | TGCGCCAGCAGCCAAGATGTCCCCAGCACCGGGGAGCTGTTTTTT | CASSQDVPSTGELFF
13 | TRBJ2-5 | - | TRBV28 | - | TGTGCCAGCAGTTTACGGGGCTGGGAGACCCAGTACTTC | CASSLRGWETQYF
16 | TRBJ2-1 | TRBD2 | TRBV5-6 | few | TGTGCCAGCAGCTTAAGTACTAGCGGGAGCTTCAGGTTGCGGTTCTTC | CASSLSTSGSFRLRFF
15 | TRBJ2-5 | - | TRBV7-2 | - | TGTGCCAGCAGCGAGCTCGGACAGAACCAAGAGACCCAGTACTTC | CASSELGQNQETQYF
16 | TRBJ2-7 | - | TRBV28 | - | TGTGCCAGCAGTCCCCGCGACAGCTCTTACTCCTACGAGCAGTACTTC | CASSPRDSSYSYEQYF
15 | TRBJ1-2 | TRBD1 | TRBV7-3 | - | TGTGCCAGCAGCTCGGGGACAGGGGGCTTCTCTGGCTACACCTTC | CASSSGTGGFSGYTF
16 | TRBJ1-1 | - | TRBV28 | few | TGTGCCAGCAGTTTCGACAGGACAAACAAGAACACTGAAGCTTTCTTT | CASSFDRTNKNTEAFF
12 | TRBJ2-3 | - | TRBV7-6 | - | TGTGCCAGCAGCTTTCCGGAGGATACGCAGTATTTT | CASSFPEDTQYF